This T cell receptor (beta chain) was captured in a study of glioma-infiltrating T cells after dendritic cell vaccination. In the study overall: Between the early 2000s and the early 2010s, patients got autologous tumor lysate-pulsed dendritic cell vaccines.

Germline V gives CDR1 MNHNY, CDR2 SVGAGI (reference sequence). The V and J ends lost 7 bases and 5 bases, in that order; junction bases with no gene match: 11. The CDR3 has 14 amino acids. The PCR used 60 V beta and 13 J beta primers. Sequencing was performed with immunoSEQ multiplex PCR; in TCRdb, only in-frame clones are kept and a portion is missing. The sample holds tens of thousands of clones; roughly 87% are singletons and the top ten take approximately 2%. Time point meaning: after dendritic cell vaccination, including at tumor progression/relapse. Material: blood, obtained after dendritic cell vaccination. The rearrangement joins TRBV6-6 to TRBJ2-7, with 7 bases identical to TRBD1. The sequence was collected from a human donor with glioblastoma. The CDR3 DNA follows: TGTGCCAGCAAATGGGGACAGTCTTCAGACGAGCAGTACTTC. Translated: CASKWGQSSDEQYF.